The clone carrying this T cell receptor beta chain has ten or more counts. No antigen is known for it. This specimen belongs to a study of T cells after posttransplantation cyclophosphamide. General observations from the study: Donor-recipient repertoire similarity was low at 1-2 months, rising over year one.

The repertoire was sequenced with immunoSEQ multiplex PCR; TCRdb's copy has only in-frame clones and lacks some. The sample yields 35,000 to 40,000 clones, without any singletons. Germline CDR1 is ENHRY and CDR2 is SYGVKD. The V and J ends lost 4 bases and 4 bases, in that order; junction bases with no gene match: 7. The length of the CDR3 is 15 residues. This TCR was recovered from a man under 40 in good health and a related stem cell transplant donor. The chain combines TRBV10-3 with TRBJ2-1; 7 positions agree with TRBD1. Sequenced: PBMCs. CDR3 protein: CAISVAGQEYNEQFF. The CDR3 DNA sequence: TGTGCCATCAGTGTGGCCGGACAGGAGTACAATGAGCAGTTCTTC.